Listed here are 20 T cell receptor beta chains from one sample, sequenced in a study of CD8+ T cells in alopecia areata. Treatment denoted: oral pan-JAK inhibitor, 5-10 mg twice daily. TCR sequencing used cDNA made by reverse transcription of extracted RNA. Only in-frame clones appear in the TCRdb table, and some are missing; sequencing was by immunoSEQ multiplex PCR. The data hold around 300,000 clones, with about 62% observed a single time. The source was CD4+ T cells sorted from blood, collected around week 54, from a patient treated with tofacitinib. The source is a human donor with alopecia areata.

V usage is TRBV19 and J usage is TRBJ1-1, with 8 bases matching TRBD1. This CDR3 has 15 amino acids. From germline, CDR1 is LNHDA and CDR2 SQIVND (reference sequence). Trimming took 5 bases from V and 0 from J; bases not matched to a gene: 5. CDR3 loop: CASSLTGVMNTEAFF. The DNA for the CDR3 is TGTGCCAGTAGTTTGACAGGGGTCATGAACACTGAAGCTTTCTTT.

The chain uses TRBV29-1 and TRBJ2-1; D is uncertain. Germline loops: CDR1 SQVTM, CDR2 ANQGSEA. The CDR3 sequence is 13 residues long. V was shortened by 3 bases and J by 7 bases, with 13 bases between the two germline ends. The CDR3 DNA reads as TGCAGCGTTGAGTCCAGCCAGAGGAATGAGCAGTTCTTC. Translation gives CSVESSQRNEQFF.

The chain uses TRBV11-2 and TRBJ1-2; 7 bases align to TRBD1. The CDR3 is 13 amino acids. J was trimmed by 6 bases and V by 6 bases; bases with no gene match: 7. The germline V gene encodes CDR1 SGHAT and CDR2 FQNNGV. The CDR3 here is CASSPTGVNGYTF. The CDR3, as DNA: TGTGCCAGCAGTCCAACAGGGGTTAATGGCTACACCTTC.

V is TRBV5-1 and J is TRBJ1-2, with D perhaps matching TRBD1 (5 bases). Trimming stripped 0 bases from V and 7 bases from J, with 13 bases between. This CDR3 comprises 14 residues. Per the germline V gene, CDR1 is SGHRS and CDR2 is YFSETQ. As DNA, the CDR3 is TGCGCCAGCAGCTTGGATCCAGGGCCGAGTGGCTACACCTTC. This sequence encodes CASSLDPGPSGYTF.

The rearrangement links TRBV6-1 to TRBJ2-2; D remains unclear. V dropped 2 bases and J dropped 1 base, with 8 bases sitting between them. Germline V lookup: CDR1 MNHNS, CDR2 SASEGT. This CDR3 has 15 residues. The CDR3 region has the DNA TGTGCCAGCAGTGAACTGCAGCAGAACACCGGGGAGCTGTTTTTT. Its translation: CASSELQQNTGELFF.

The chain carries TRBV13 and TRBJ1-4; tentatively, D is TRBD1 (6 bases). The germline CDR1 and CDR2 sequences are PRHDT and FYEKMQ (reference sequence). This CDR3 spans 16 amino acids. Trimming removed 0 bases at V and 4 bases at J, with 12 bases between. The CDR3 sequence is CASSLGFGQRNEKLFF. The CDR3 DNA reads as TGTGCCAGCAGCTTAGGCTTCGGACAGCGTAATGAAAAACTGTTTTTT.

This clone was found a few times. The gene calls are TRBV7-6 and TRBJ2-7, with D hard to call. Germline CDR1 is SGHVS and CDR2 is FNYEAQ. This CDR3 region has 11 residues. Trimming took 1 base from V and 6 from J, leaving 4 bases between them. The CDR3, as DNA: TGTGCCAGCAGCTTAGGTGCCGAGCAGTACTTC. Amino acid sequence: CASSLGAEQYF.

J is TRBJ1-2 and V is TRBV18; D is perhaps TRBD1 (5 bases). From germline, CDR1 is KGHSH and CDR2 LQKENI. The CDR3 has 13 amino acids. Deletions cut 3 bases from V and 7 bases from J, with 12 bases between. In nucleotides, the CDR3 is TGTGCCAGCTCACCCGGGACCGTGGGTGGCTACACCTTC. Protein: CASSPGTVGGYTF.

The chain employs TRBV4-1 and TRBJ2-7, with D possibly TRBD2 on 6 matching bases. In germline, CDR1 is MGHRA, CDR2 YSYEKL. The CDR3 contains 15 residues. Trimming removed 1 base at V and 0 bases at J, with 10 bases between. The CDR3 nucleotides are TGCGCCAGCAGCCAAGTTCCCGGGAGCTCCTACGAGCAGTACTTC. Amino acid sequence: CASSQVPGSSYEQYF.

The chain carries TRBV30 and TRBJ2-7; a weak D match, TRBD2 (5 bases). V was shortened by 4 bases and J by 4 bases, with 11 bases between the two germline ends. Germline CDR1 reads GTSNPN; CDR2 reads SVGIG (reference sequence). This CDR3 contains 12 residues. CDR3 sequence (DNA): TGTGCCTGGAATAAGGGAGTGTACGAGCAGTACTTC. Amino acid sequence: CAWNKGVYEQYF. Full variable domain (outside the CDR3, taken from reference TRBV30 and TRBJ2-7): SQTIHQWPATLVQPVGSPLSLECTVEGTSNPNLYWYRQAAGRGLQLLFYSVGIGQISSEVPQNLSASRPQDRQFILSSKKLLLSDSGFYLCAWNKGVYEQYFGPGTRLTVT.

As concerns this clone: Other DNA sequences in the sample encode the same CDR3. This chain uses TRBV7-9 with TRBJ2-3; no definite D call. Germline loops: CDR1 SEHNR, CDR2 FQNEAQ (reference sequence). V lost 0 bases to trimming and J lost 2 bases, with 0 bases between them. The CDR3 extends over 12 amino acids. CDR3 bases: TGTGCCAGCAGCTTAGCCACAGATACGCAGTATTTT. Translation: CASSLATDTQYF.

J is TRBJ1-5 and V is TRBV9; 8 nucleotides match TRBD1. V lost 0 bases and J lost 9; bases outside the gene matches: 2. This CDR3 spans 13 amino acids. Germline CDR1 reads SGDLS; CDR2 reads YYNGEE. The CDR3 is CASSVDGTGPQHF. The CDR3 nucleotides are TGTGCCAGCAGCGTAGATGGGACAGGGCCCCAGCATTTT.

The gene calls are TRBV27 and TRBJ1-6, with D possibly being TRBD1 (6 bases). Germline-derived CDR1 and CDR2 are MNHEY and SMNVEV (reference sequence). With 4 bases removed from V and 0 bases from J, the gap between germline ends came to 13 bases. This CDR3 is built from 17 residues. The CDR3 here is CASSSPGAISYNSPLHF. The CDR3, as DNA: TGTGCCAGCAGTTCTCCAGGGGCCATCTCCTATAATTCACCCCTCCACTTT.

The rearrangement joins TRBV4-2 to TRBJ2-6; the D gene is possibly TRBD2 (5 bases). The CDR3 sequence is 16 residues long. The germline V gene has CDR1 LGHNA and CDR2 YNFKEQ. Trimming took off 1 base at V and 0 bases at J, with 7 bases between the two ends. CDR3 sequence (DNA): TGTGCCAGCAGCCAAGCCGCGGGCTCTGGGGCCAACGTCCTGACTTTC. Residues: CASSQAAGSGANVLTF.

The V call is TRBV25-1, the J call TRBJ1-6, with D tentatively TRBD1 (5 bases). The germline V and J ends were trimmed by 0 bases and 10 bases, with 13 bases remaining between them. Per germline, CDR1 MGHDK and CDR2 SYGVNS. The CDR3 runs to 15 residues. The CDR3 sequence is CASSEYWEGESPLHF. The CDR3 coding sequence is TGTGCCAGCAGTGAATATTGGGAAGGGGAGTCACCCCTCCACTTT.

CDR3 region: CASMEIYPASPLHF. The CDR3 DNA sequence: TGTGCCAGCATGGAGATTTACCCGGCTTCACCCCTCCACTTT. The chain employs TRBV2 and TRBJ1-6; D remains ambiguous. Germline V gives CDR1 SNHLY, CDR2 FYNNEI. V lost 7 bases to trimming and J lost 9 bases, with 16 bases between them. The CDR3 loop spans 14 amino acids.

V and J are TRBV27 and TRBJ2-3, with unresolved D. The germline V gene has CDR1 MNHEY and CDR2 SMNVEV (reference sequence). Trimming stripped 6 bases from V and 2 bases from J, with 9 bases between. The CDR3 totals 13 residues. CDR3 sequence (DNA): TGTGCCAGCAGAAGGGCCAACACAGATACGCAGTATTTT. This translates into CASRRANTDTQYF.

This clone was counted a few times. The V call is TRBV6-5, the J call TRBJ1-2, with TRBD1 matching 8 bases. The CDR3 is 13 residues long. The germline CDR1 and CDR2 sequences are MNHEY and SVGAGI. J was trimmed by 4 bases and V by 6 bases; bases with no gene match: 4. The CDR3 DNA follows: TGTGCCAGCAGGGGGACAGGAATCTATGGCTACACCTTC. Translated: CASRGTGIYGYTF.

In its sample, this clone was seen a few times. The rearrangement links TRBV5-6 to TRBJ2-4; tentatively, D is TRBD1 or TRBD2 (5 bases each). The V end was cut by 5 bases, the J end by 0 bases, with 15 bases between. The CDR3 spans 16 residues. CDR1 is SGHDT, CDR2 YYEEEE, per germline. This CDR3 reads CASRSRGNIAKNIQYF. DNA of the CDR3: TGTGCCAGCAGGTCGAGGGGTAACATAGCCAAAAACATTCAGTACTTC.

This clone was found a few times. This chain uses TRBV10-3 with TRBJ2-7; the D gene is possibly TRBD2 (5 bases). V was shortened by 4 bases and J by 5 bases, with 12 bases between the two germline ends. The germline gives CDR1 ENHRY, CDR2 SYGVKD. This CDR3 comprises 13 residues. In DNA form, the CDR3 reads TGTGCCATCAGTGGCCCCCGGACTGACGAGCAGTACTTC. Translating gives CAISGPRTDEQYF.